This TCR beta chain was captured in a study of TIL therapy for anti-PD-1-resistant metastatic lung cancer. Sequencing used immunoSEQ v3. Profiling relied on immunoSEQ multiplex PCR, and the TCRdb table lists in-frame clones only, not all of them. The repertoire holds tens of thousands of clones, with about 70% as singletons. Described time point: pre-treatment sample, taken before nivolumab and TIL therapy. Trimming stripped 6 bases from V and 0 bases from J, with 18 bases between. CDR3 length equals 16 residues. Germline values: CDR1 SEHNR, CDR2 FQNEAQ (reference sequence). The sample here was blood, taken at baseline. The J gene is TRBJ2-7, the V gene TRBV7-9; the D call may be TRBD1 or TRBD2 (5 bases each). The clonotype originates from a woman aged 30 to 85 with non-small cell lung cancer. The CDR3 DNA reads TGTGCCAGCAGTCCCCTCGGGGCAGGGAGCTCCTACGAGCAGTACTTC. Translating it yields CASSPLGAGSSYEQYF.